Listed here are 32 T cell receptor beta chains from one sample, sequenced in a study of CD8 T cells in Susac syndrome. RNA in amounts of about 0.45 to 1 ug was reverse transcribed with random hexamers. TCRdb processed the immunoSEQ multiplex PCR reads anew with MiXCR; each CDR3 protein has one entry. Of about 300,000 distinct CDR3 sequences listed, around 92% are singletons. Sequencing input: CD4+ T cells from PBMCs. The origin of the receptors is a human donor with multiple sclerosis.

The sample holds one count of this clonotype. J is TRBJ1-2 and V is TRBV29-1; D might be TRBD1 (5 bases). V lost 4 bases and J 4 bases, leaving 16 bases between the germline ends. CDR1 is SQVTM and CDR2 is ANQGSEA in the germline V gene. The CDR3 extends over 14 amino acids. The CDR3 DNA is TGCAGCGTTGTGGGGGTTCCGGGGGTCTATGGCTACACCTTC. Translation: CSVVGVPGVYGYTF.

This sequence joins TRBV9 and TRBJ2-7, with TRBD2 matching 10 bases. This CDR3 is 16 amino acids long. In germline, CDR1 is SGDLS, CDR2 YYNGEE. The junction had 6 bases not matched to a gene; V was cut back by 0 bases and J by 3 bases. Written as DNA, the CDR3 is TGTGCCAGCAGCGTAGCCCTAGCGGGGGCCCTCTACGAGCAGTACTTC. Its protein product is CASSVALAGALYEQYF.

The J gene is TRBJ2-5, the V gene TRBV7-9; D remains ambiguous. Germline V gene sequence: CDR1 SEHNR, CDR2 FQNEAQ (reference sequence). Trimming cost V 5 bases and J 2 bases, with 15 bases left between them. CDR3 length equals 15 residues. The CDR3: CASSLMTDKQETQYF. CDR3 DNA sequence: TGTGCCAGCAGCCTCATGACGGATAAACAAGAGACCCAGTACTTC.

This clonotype appeared once. The chain joins TRBV15 to TRBJ2-7; 12 nucleotides line up with TRBD2. The CDR3 runs 16 residues. Trimming removed 3 bases from V and 3 bases from J; junction bases left unmatched: 6. Germline V gives CDR1 LNHNV, CDR2 YYDKDF (reference sequence). CDR3 in DNA: TGTGCCACCAGCAGGGCCCTGACTAGCGGGAGCTACGAGCAGTACTTC. Translated, it gives CATSRALTSGSYEQYF. Using reference TRBV15 and TRBJ2-7 for the parts outside the CDR3, the full variable domain is DAMVIQNPRYQVTQFGKPVTLSCSQTLNHNVMYWYQQKSSQAPKLLFHYYDKDFNNEADTPDNFQSRRPNTSFCFLDIRSPGLGDTAMYLCATSRALTSGSYEQYFGPGTRLTVT.

The chain has TRBV7-2 and TRBJ2-5; the D is unclear. This CDR3 is 12 amino acids long. Trimming took 3 bases from V and 3 from J, leaving 5 bases between them. Germline assignment: CDR1 SGHTA and CDR2 FQGNSA. The CDR3 spells CASSFPKETQYF. The CDR3 nucleotides are TGTGCCAGCAGCTTCCCTAAAGAGACCCAGTACTTC.

The V call is TRBV20-1, the J call TRBJ2-7; 8 bases map to TRBD2. V shed 0 bases and J 3 bases; nucleotides not matched to a gene: 7. The CDR3 consists of 15 residues. From germline, CDR1 is DFQATT and CDR2 SNEGSKA (reference sequence). The CDR3: CSARDFGGGNYEQYF. DNA of the CDR3: TGCAGTGCTAGAGATTTTGGCGGGGGGAACTACGAGCAGTACTTC.

The chain couples TRBV20-1 to TRBJ2-7, with D tentatively TRBD1 or TRBD2 (5 bases each). The germline V gene has CDR1 DFQATT and CDR2 SNEGSKA (reference sequence). V gave up 5 bases and J gave up 3 bases, with 8 bases separating them. There are 11 residues in the CDR3. The CDR3 reads CSAEGNYEQYF. In DNA form, the CDR3 reads TGCAGTGCTGAGGGGAACTACGAGCAGTACTTC.

This clonotype showed up just once. At one of its ends the junction is not consistent with the germline gene, which may arise from a read error. This chain connects TRBV12-3 or TRBV12-4 to TRBJ2-3; D ambiguous. This CDR3 region has 14 residues. The CDR3 sequence is CANSLQSSTDTQYF. The CDR3 bases are TGTGCCAACAGTCTACAGTCCAGCACAGATACGCAGTATTTT.

V is TRBV4-1 and J is TRBJ2-1; the match to TRBD2 covers 11 bases. The junction had 7 bases not matched to a gene; V was cut back by 0 bases and J by 6 bases. This CDR3 has 17 residues. Per germline, CDR1 MGHRA and CDR2 YSYEKL. For the CDR3, the DNA is TGCGCCAGCAGCCAAGAAGTGGGGCTAGCGGGGGGCAATGAGCAGTTCTTC. Protein sequence: CASSQEVGLAGGNEQFF.

J is TRBJ2-5 and V is TRBV27; possibly TRBD2 for D (6 bases). V dropped 5 bases and J dropped 5 bases, with 18 bases sitting between them. Germline V CDR1 and CDR2: MNHEY, SMNVEV (reference sequence). The CDR3 contains 15 residues. The CDR3 loop is CASSRLLGAGETQYF. The CDR3 DNA reads as TGTGCCAGCAGTCGCCTACTAGGGGCGGGGGAGACCCAGTACTTC.

The V and J genes are TRBV12-3 or TRBV12-4 and TRBJ1-1; 8 bases line up with TRBD1. The length of the CDR3 is 14 residues. Trimming took 7 bases from V and 3 from J; bases not matched to a gene: 7. CDR3 protein: CASKGQAFYTEAFF. CDR3 nucleotides: TGTGCCAGCAAGGGACAGGCCTTTTACACTGAAGCTTTCTTT.

This rearrangement joins TRBV10-3 to TRBJ2-7; 12 positions agree with TRBD2. The V segment lost 3 bases and the J segment 6 bases; nucleotides outside the gene matches: 3. Germline loops: CDR1 ENHRY, CDR2 SYGVKD. The CDR3 is 14 amino acids. CDR3 sequence (DNA): TGTGCCATCAGTGAAGGGACTAGCGGGCGCGAGCAGTACTTC. Protein product: CAISEGTSGREQYF.

The gene calls are TRBV7-8 and TRBJ1-3; 10 positions match TRBD1. Germline CDR1 reads SGHVS; CDR2 reads FQNEAQ. J gave up 0 bases and V 5 bases, and 13 bases lay outside the gene matches. This CDR3 spans 19 amino acids. The CDR3 nucleotides read TGTGCCAGCAGCCGGGGGGGACAGGGGACAGGATTCTCTGGAAACACCATATATTTT. The encoded protein is CASSRGGQGTGFSGNTIYF.

This chain links TRBV7-8 with TRBJ2-1; D possibly corresponds to TRBD2 (5 bases). Trimming cost V 5 bases and J 0 bases, with 8 bases left between them. CDR3 size: 14 residues. Germline CDR1 SGHVS, CDR2 FQNEAQ. The CDR3 here is CASSIGGSYNEQFF. The CDR3 DNA sequence: TGTGCCAGCAGCATCGGAGGCTCCTACAATGAGCAGTTCTTC.

The gene calls are TRBV2 and TRBJ1-5, with D unresolved. The V gene's germline CDR1 is SNHLY and CDR2 FYNNEI. With 3 bases removed from V and 7 bases from J, the gap between germline ends came to 13 bases. The CDR3 runs 14 residues. This CDR3 is CASSDRKVEQPQHF. CDR3 nucleotides: TGTGCCAGCAGTGACAGGAAGGTTGAACAGCCCCAGCATTTT.

The genes are TRBV6-6 and TRBJ1-4; no clear D. CDR1 is MNHNY and CDR2 is SVGAGI in the germline V gene (reference sequence). Trimming stripped 10 bases from V and 4 bases from J, with 22 bases between. The CDR3 is made up of 16 amino acids. The CDR3 reads CATLPGFNGFNEKLFF. DNA for the CDR3: TGTGCCACCTTACCTGGATTTAATGGGTTTAATGAAAAACTGTTTTTT.

The chain joins TRBV5-1 to TRBJ2-1; TRBD2 matches 7 bases. The junction had 7 bases not matched to a gene; V was cut back by 4 bases and J by 3 bases. Germline V gene sequence: CDR1 SGHRS, CDR2 YFSETQ. The CDR3 totals 15 residues. CDR3 nucleotide sequence: TGCGCCAGCAGCCGCGGACTAGAGGACTACAATGAGCAGTTCTTC. This gives the protein CASSRGLEDYNEQFF.

The chain combines TRBV6-5 with TRBJ1-5; D perhaps matches TRBD1 (5 bases). Germline CDR1 reads MNHEY; CDR2 reads SVGAGI. The CDR3 covers 17 residues. The ends were cut back, 0 bases at V and 0 bases at J, with 12 bases in the middle. The CDR3 sequence is CASSYSGRDYSNQPQHF. The CDR3 DNA reads TGTGCCAGCAGTTACTCGGGTAGGGACTATAGCAATCAGCCCCAGCATTTT.

The chain couples TRBV30 to TRBJ2-3; 9 nucleotides line up with TRBD1. Germline V lookup: CDR1 GTSNPN, CDR2 SVGIG (reference sequence). J gave up 4 bases and V 2 bases, and 7 bases lay outside the gene matches. The CDR3 is 15 residues long. The CDR3 DNA follows: TGTGCCTGGAGTACCGCGAGACAGGGGGCAGATACGCAGTATTTT. Translating it yields CAWSTARQGADTQYF.

This clonotype has only a few counts. The rearrangement links TRBV13 to TRBJ2-3; 8 nucleotides agree with TRBD2. Unmatched junction bases numbered 6, after V lost 3 bases and J lost 4 bases. The CDR3 totals 15 residues. CDR1 is PRHDT, CDR2 FYEKMQ, per germline (reference sequence). The CDR3 DNA follows: TGTGCCAGCAGCTTGTTGGCGGGGGGCGCAGATACGCAGTATTTT. Its protein is CASSLLAGGADTQYF. The whole variable domain, filled in from reference TRBV13 and TRBJ2-3, reads AAGVIQSPRHLIKEKRETATLKCYPIPRHDTVYWYQQGPGQDPQFLISFYEKMQSDKGSIPDRFSAQQFSDYHSELNMSSLELGDSALYFCASSLLAGGADTQYFGPGTRLTVL.

The gene calls are TRBV7-6 and TRBJ2-3, with 11 nucleotides matching TRBD2. J gave up 3 bases and V 5 bases, and 7 bases lay outside the gene matches. The CDR3 spans 16 residues. CDR1 and CDR2 (germline): SGHVS, FNYEAQ. The CDR3 loop reads CASSPQTSGITDTQYF. The CDR3 bases are TGTGCCAGCAGCCCCCAGACTAGCGGGATTACAGATACGCAGTATTTT.

The chain joins TRBV12-3 or TRBV12-4 to TRBJ2-7; D not certain. This CDR3 comprises 14 residues. V lost 5 bases, J lost 2 bases, and 13 bases lay in between. Here the CDR3 reads CASSAPGRPYEQYF. The CDR3 DNA reads as TGTGCCAGCAGTGCCCCGGGCAGGCCCTACGAGCAGTACTTC.

The V gene is TRBV6-2 or TRBV6-3, the J gene TRBJ2-7; 10 bases are shared with TRBD2. After removal of 6 bases from V and 1 base from J, the junction contained 6 bases not matched to a gene. The germline V gene has CDR1 MNHEY and CDR2 SVGEGT. This CDR3 comprises 15 residues. The CDR3 loop is CASSDGTSVSYEQYF. CDR3 nucleotides: TGTGCCAGCAGCGACGGGACTAGCGTATCCTACGAGCAGTACTTC.

This chain joins TRBV29-1 and TRBJ1-2; D uncertain. In germline, CDR1 is SQVTM, CDR2 ANQGSEA. Trimming removed 4 bases from V and 4 bases from J, with 13 bases in between. The CDR3 is made up of 13 amino acids. CDR3 coding DNA: TGCAGCGTTGGGATTTCTAGTCCCTATGGCTACACCTTC. It codes for CSVGISSPYGYTF.

This chain links TRBV14 with TRBJ2-5, with D unclear. The CDR3 is 13 residues long. CDR1 and CDR2 (germline): SGHDN, FVKESK. V gave up 0 bases and J gave up 7 bases, with 9 bases separating them. The CDR3, as DNA: TGTGCCAGCAGCCAAGAAGGTCGGACGACCCAGTACTTC. This sequence encodes CASSQEGRTTQYF. Filled out from reference TRBV14 and TRBJ2-5, the complete variable domain reads EAGVTQFPSHSVIEKGQTVTLRCDPISGHDNLYWYRRVMGKEIKFLLHFVKESKQDESGMPNNRFLAERTGGTYSTLKVQPAELEDSGVYFCASSQEGRTTQYFGPGTRLLVL.

V gene TRBV9 combines with J gene TRBJ2-1, with 8 nucleotides matching TRBD2. CDR3 length: 17 residues. V gave up 2 bases and J gave up 0 bases; unmatched junction bases: 7. The germline gives CDR1 SGDLS, CDR2 YYNGEE. CDR3 region: CASSVRSSGGSYNEQFF. The CDR3 nucleotides are TGTGCCAGCAGCGTTAGATCAAGCGGGGGCTCCTACAATGAGCAGTTCTTC.

The chain carries TRBV30 and TRBJ2-7, with a possible D match to TRBD2 (5 bases). V was pared by 4 bases and J by 0 bases, with 16 bases between. Looked up from germline, CDR1 is GTSNPN and CDR2 is SVGIG (reference sequence). The CDR3 contains 15 residues. The CDR3 sequence: CAWTAEGFRSYEQYF. The CDR3 DNA reads TGTGCCTGGACAGCGGAAGGTTTCCGCTCCTACGAGCAGTACTTC.

The chain has TRBV3-1 and TRBJ2-1; TRBD2 matches at 9 bases. Germline trimming cut 0 bases from V and 6 bases from J; bases unmatched to any gene: 18. The CDR3 is made up of 20 amino acids. Germline CDR1 is LGHDT and CDR2 is YNNKEL (reference sequence). CDR3 protein: CASSQDDLAGYVLGGNEQFF. CDR3 DNA sequence: TGTGCCAGCAGCCAAGACGACCTAGCGGGGTATGTCTTAGGGGGCAATGAGCAGTTCTTC.

The rearrangement joins TRBV11-3 to TRBJ2-3; 7 nucleotides agree with TRBD1. Germline V lookup: CDR1 SGHNT, CDR2 YENEEA. The CDR3 is made up of 14 amino acids. The trim removed 5 bases at V and 3 bases at J, leaving 5 bases unmatched. DNA for the CDR3: TGTGCCAGCAGCCCGGGGACAGTAACAGATACGCAGTATTTT. Translated: CASSPGTVTDTQYF.

The J gene is TRBJ1-2, the V gene TRBV6-1, with D possibly TRBD1 on 5 matching bases. The CDR3 totals 15 residues. V lost 0 bases and J 3 bases, leaving 11 bases between the germline ends. Germline assignment: CDR1 MNHNS and CDR2 SASEGT. This chain's CDR3 is CASSEAIRVDYGYTF. In DNA form, the CDR3 reads TGTGCCAGCAGTGAAGCGATCAGGGTTGACTATGGCTACACCTTC.

The chain uses TRBV6-2 or TRBV6-3 and TRBJ2-3; no reliable D call. The V gene's germline CDR1 is MNHEY and CDR2 SVGEGT. The CDR3 is made up of 13 amino acids. The V end was cut by 2 bases, the J end by 4 bases, with 7 bases between. The CDR3 nucleotides read TGTGCCAGCAGTTACGACACTTCAGATACGCAGTATTTT. Amino acids: CASSYDTSDTQYF.

The chain couples TRBV29-1 to TRBJ2-1; TRBD2 agrees at 14 bases. Germline CDR1 reads SQVTM; CDR2 reads ANQGSEA. There are 17 residues in the CDR3. V lost 4 bases and J lost 3; bases outside the gene matches: 8. The CDR3 bases are TGCAGCGTTGGGAGGACTAGCGGGGGGACCGTCTACAATGAGCAGTTCTTC. It encodes CSVGRTSGGTVYNEQFF.